The rows below give T cell receptor beta chains drawn from one sample of a study of cytomegalovirus exposure and HLA in healthy donors. Produced via immunoSEQ multiplex PCR; TCRdb's table is partial and in-frame only. The table shows tens of thousands of clones, with 72% occurring only once. Sequenced material: PBMCs. These receptor sequences come from a woman in her thirties or forties in good health and CMV-seropositive. Each CDR3 is given with its conserved first and last residue. Fields, in order: V gene, J gene, clone size, D gene, CDR3 DNA, CDR3 protein. The D gene is left open where the match is weak. Clone size is given for some rows only: seen once, a few or many times, or a class if the clone is expanded.

>TRBV10-3|TRBJ2-7|.|TRBD1
TGTGCCATCAACAGGGTAGGACAGGGGTCCTACGAGCAGTACTTC
CAINRVGQGSYEQYF
>TRBV7-3|TRBJ2-1|few|.
TGTGCCAGCAGCGAGGGCGTCTCGAAGAATGAGCAGTTCTTC
CASSEGVSKNEQFF
>TRBV30|TRBJ2-1|.|.
TGTGCCTGGAGTTTAGGACAGAATGAGCAGTTCTTC
CAWSLGQNEQFF
>TRBV9|TRBJ1-2|.|.
TGTGCCAGCAGCGTAGATGTCCAGTATGGCTACACCTTC
CASSVDVQYGYTF
>TRBV27|TRBJ2-2|.|TRBD2
TGTGCCAGCAGCCTAGGCGGGAGAGTTACCGGGGAGCTGTTTTTT
CASSLGGRVTGELFF
>TRBV7-2|TRBJ1-4|.|.
TGTGCCAGCAGCCGCTCGGGACATAATGAAAAACTGTTTTTT
CASSRSGHNEKLFF
>TRBV6-5|TRBJ2-5|few|.
TGTGCCAGCAGTCTCGCGGAAGAGACCCAGTACTTC
CASSLAEETQYF
>TRBV30|TRBJ2-1|.|TRBD2
TGTGCCTGGAGTGTAGAGGCTAGCGGGAGGGGTGAGCAGTTCTTC
CAWSVEASGRGEQFF
>TRBV4-3|TRBJ1-1|few|.
TGCGCCAGCAGCCAAGAGGCGGGTATGAACACTGAAGCTTTCTTT
CASSQEAGMNTEAFF
>TRBV28|TRBJ2-5|few|.
TGTGCCAGCAGTTTAGGGGCCGAGACCCAGTACTTC
CASSLGAETQYF
>TRBV9|TRBJ2-1|medium-sized|.
TGTGCCAGCAGCGTTCCAGGGGCGGCGAATGAGCAGTTCTTC
CASSVPGAANEQFF
>TRBV7-2|TRBJ1-1|.|.
TGTGCCAGTTCCCCCCAGGGGAACACTGAAGCTTTCTTT
CASSPQGNTEAFF
>TRBV4-2|TRBJ1-2|.|.
TGTGCCAGCAGCCAACTCGTTTCTAACTATGGCTACACCTTC
CASSQLVSNYGYTF
>TRBV2|TRBJ1-3|.|.
TGTGCCAGCCGGTTGGAGGTCGAAAACACCATATATTTT
CASRLEVENTIYF